Listed below are T cell receptor beta chains from one sample, sequenced in a study of control samples from healthy donors and cancer patients. Measured with immunoSEQ multiplex PCR; TCRdb has only the in-frame clones, and not every one. This sample carries 95,000 to 130,000 clones, 80% to 90% of them seen once, and the ten largest clones take around 1.1%. Sequencing input: PBMCs. The source is a woman in her 50s with colorectal cancer. The CDR3 runs from the conserved cysteine through the conserved F or W. Fields, in order: J gene, clone size, V gene, D gene, CDR3 protein, CDR3 DNA. The D gene is left open where the match is weak. Clone size is not always given. Where it is, it says once, few, many or a class for expanded clones.

J: TRBJ2-7; size: .; V: TRBV28; D: .; CDR3: CATQRGGETYEQYF; DNA: TGTGCCACCCAGAGAGGGGGGGAGACCTACGAGCAGTACTTC
J: TRBJ1-1; size: .; V: TRBV5-1; D: .; CDR3: CASSLDAANTEAFF; DNA: TGCGCCAGCAGCTTGGACGCCGCAAACACTGAAGCTTTCTTT
J: TRBJ2-2; size: .; V: TRBV19; D: TRBD2; CDR3: CASRYDSGGADGELFF; DNA: TGTGCCAGTAGATACGATAGCGGGGGGGCTGACGGGGAGCTGTTTTTT
J: TRBJ2-2; size: .; V: TRBV5-5; D: .; CDR3: CASSLVSGPGELFF; DNA: TGTGCCAGCAGCTTGGTATCGGGGCCCGGGGAGCTGTTTTTT
J: TRBJ1-2; size: .; V: TRBV28; D: .; CDR3: CASSFRAHRLTF; DNA: TGTGCCAGCAGTTTCAGGGCCCACCGGCTCACCTTC
J: TRBJ2-7; size: once; V: TRBV7-2; D: .; CDR3: CASSLTAGIYEQYF; DNA: TGTGCCAGCAGCTTAACGGCGGGGATCTACGAGCAGTACTTC
J: TRBJ1-1; size: .; V: TRBV3-1/TRBV3-2; D: .; CDR3: CASSQEGSSTEAFF; DNA: TGTGCCAGCAGCCAAGAAGGCAGTAGCACTGAAGCTTTCTTT
J: TRBJ2-3; size: once; V: TRBV9; D: .; CDR3: CASSVGGTDTQYF; DNA: TGTGCCAGCAGCGTAGGGGGAACAGATACGCAGTATTTT
J: TRBJ1-2; size: .; V: TRBV2; D: .; CDR3: CASSEALLLDRPATLGGYTF; DNA: TGTGCCAGCAGTGAAGCGCTACTTCTCGACCGCCCAGCGACCCTTGGGGGCTACACCTTC
J: TRBJ2-5; size: .; V: TRBV19; D: .; CDR3: CASSIGGGLETQYF; DNA: TGTGCCAGTAGTATAGGGGGGGGGCTGGAGACCCAGTACTTC
J: TRBJ1-1; size: .; V: TRBV19; D: .; CDR3: CASSKGQSRWTEAFF; DNA: TGTGCCAGTAGTAAAGGACAGAGTCGTTGGACTGAAGCTTTCTTT
J: TRBJ1-6; size: .; V: TRBV6-5; D: .; CDR3: CASKSSYNSPLHF; DNA: TGTGCCAGCAAATCTAGCTATAATTCACCCCTCCACTTT
J: TRBJ1-1; size: few; V: TRBV2; D: .; CDR3: CASSPSVMNTEAFF; DNA: TGTGCCAGCAGTCCCTCCGTGATGAACACTGAAGCTTTCTTT
J: TRBJ1-2; size: .; V: TRBV7-2; D: .; CDR3: CASSPSSGARDTANYGYTF; DNA: TGTGCCAGCAGCCCAAGTAGTGGAGCCCGGGACACAGCTAACTATGGCTACACCTTC
J: TRBJ1-2; size: .; V: TRBV15; D: .; CDR3: CATSRDLASVYGYTF; DNA: TGTGCCACCAGCAGAGATCTCGCCAGCGTTTATGGCTACACCTTC
J: TRBJ2-3; size: .; V: TRBV25-1; D: .; CDR3: CASSPRAATDTQYF; DNA: TGTGCCAGCAGCCCAAGGGCGGCCACAGATACGCAGTATTTT
J: TRBJ2-7; size: .; V: TRBV2; D: TRBD1; CDR3: CASSPGQGPSEQYF; DNA: TGTGCCAGCAGCCCGGGACAGGGTCCCTCCGAGCAGTACTTC
J: TRBJ2-5; size: once; V: TRBV4-1; D: .; CDR3: CASSQAWGQETQYF; DNA: TGCGCCAGCAGCCAAGCGTGGGGACAAGAGACCCAGTACTTC
J: TRBJ1-1; size: few; V: TRBV2; D: TRBD1; CDR3: CASSGRGRVTEAFF; DNA: TGTGCCAGCAGTGGTAGGGGGCGAGTCACTGAAGCTTTCTTT
J: TRBJ2-1; size: few; V: TRBV10-3; D: TRBD2; CDR3: CAISESRGGYNEQFF; DNA: TGTGCCATCAGTGAGTCACGCGGGGGATACAATGAGCAGTTCTTC
J: TRBJ1-2; size: .; V: TRBV18; D: .; CDR3: CASSPTAANYGYTF; DNA: TGTGCCAGCTCACCGACAGCAGCTAACTATGGCTACACCTTC
J: TRBJ1-2; size: .; V: TRBV30; D: .; CDR3: CAWSVGQIYGYTF; DNA: TGTGCCTGGAGTGTAGGGCAGATCTATGGCTACACCTTC
J: TRBJ2-1; size: .; V: TRBV6-5; D: TRBD1; CDR3: CASRAGGAYNEQFF; DNA: TGTGCCAGTCGGGCAGGGGGTGCCTACAATGAGCAGTTCTTC
J: TRBJ2-2; size: .; V: TRBV7-3; D: .; CDR3: CASSSRTGELFF; DNA: TGTGCCAGCAGCTCCCGGACCGGGGAGCTGTTTTTT
J: TRBJ2-1; size: .; V: TRBV4-2; D: TRBD2; CDR3: CASSQGSLAAPYNEQFF; DNA: TGTGCCAGCAGCCAAGGATCTCTAGCGGCACCCTACAATGAGCAGTTCTTC
J: TRBJ1-1; size: .; V: TRBV29-1; D: .; CDR3: CSLCLTGNTEAFF; DNA: TGCAGCCTCTGCCTAACGGGGAACACTGAAGCTTTCTTT
J: TRBJ2-3; size: once; V: TRBV5-1; D: TRBD2; CDR3: CASSLEGTSESDTQYF; DNA: TGCGCCAGCAGCTTGGAAGGGACTAGCGAGTCAGATACGCAGTATTTT
J: TRBJ2-2; size: .; V: TRBV27; D: .; CDR3: CASSLQGFDTGELFF; DNA: TGTGCCAGCAGTTTACAAGGTTTTGACACCGGGGAGCTGTTTTTT
J: TRBJ1-2; size: once; V: TRBV6-5; D: TRBD1; CDR3: CASRADRGENYGYTF; DNA: TGTGCCAGCAGAGCTGACAGGGGTGAAAACTATGGCTACACCTTC
J: TRBJ2-5; size: .; V: TRBV6-5; D: .; CDR3: CASPGHNIQETQYF; DNA: TGTGCCAGCCCGGGACACAATATTCAAGAGACCCAGTACTTC
J: TRBJ2-7; size: .; V: TRBV29-1; D: .; CDR3: CSVDSYEQYF; DNA: TGCAGCGTTGACTCGTACGAGCAGTACTTC
J: TRBJ1-4; size: .; V: TRBV6-1; D: .; CDR3: CASSEDATNEKLFF; DNA: TGTGCCAGCAGTGAGGATGCAACTAATGAAAAACTGTTTTTT
J: TRBJ2-1; size: .; V: TRBV19; D: TRBD1; CDR3: CASSTSTTGRRYNEQFF; DNA: TGTGCCAGTAGTACCTCGACGACAGGGCGAAGGTACAATGAGCAGTTCTTC
J: TRBJ2-3; size: .; V: TRBV3-1/TRBV3-2; D: TRBD1; CDR3: CASSQTGGADTQYF; DNA: TGTGCCAGCAGCCAGACAGGGGGAGCGGATACGCAGTATTTT
J: TRBJ1-2; size: .; V: TRBV9; D: .; CDR3: CASSVGEPNYGYTF; DNA: TGTGCCAGCAGCGTAGGTGAACCAAACTATGGCTACACCTTC
J: TRBJ1-3; size: few; V: TRBV7-2; D: .; CDR3: CASSLVHRSGNTIYF; DNA: TGTGCCAGCAGCTTAGTACACCGCTCTGGAAACACCATATATTTT
J: TRBJ2-5; size: .; V: TRBV2; D: .; CDR3: CASSEGYQETQYF; DNA: TGTGCCAGCAGTGAAGGCTATCAAGAGACCCAGTACTTC
J: TRBJ2-5; size: .; V: TRBV3-1/TRBV3-2; D: .; CDR3: CASSRTLGPAQETQYF; DNA: TGTGCCAGCAGCCGAACTTTGGGTCCAGCTCAAGAGACCCAGTACTTC
J: TRBJ2-1; size: .; V: TRBV5-1; D: TRBD2; CDR3: CASSLVLGGTGNEQFF; DNA: TGCGCCAGCAGCTTGGTTCTGGGAGGGACGGGAAATGAGCAGTTCTTC
J: TRBJ2-4; size: .; V: TRBV19; D: .; CDR3: CASSIVDFRNIQYF; DNA: TGTGCCAGTAGTATTGTGGACTTTCGGAACATTCAGTACTTC
J: TRBJ1-1; size: .; V: TRBV9; D: TRBD1; CDR3: CASSARQGARTEAFF; DNA: TGTGCCAGCAGCGCGAGACAGGGGGCCCGAACTGAAGCTTTCTTT
J: TRBJ2-1; size: .; V: TRBV18; D: .; CDR3: CASSPWTEQFF; DNA: TGTGCCAGCTCACCGTGGACGGAGCAGTTCTTC
J: TRBJ2-7; size: .; V: TRBV28; D: .; CDR3: CASSPRNSAEQYF; DNA: TGTGCCAGCAGTCCCCGGAATTCCGCCGAGCAGTACTTC